The T cell receptor (beta chain) described here comes from a study of blood T cells in healthy people across ages. For the second PCR, which ran for 7 to 11 cycles, a sample-barcoded 5' primer and a J-beta primer mix were used. Each CDR3 protein is one row after TCRdb ran MiXCR on the 5' RACE reads. The sample lists roughly 1,700,000 distinct CDR3 sequences; 28% were seen once. Isolated PBMCs totaled at least 6 million in each sample. This clonotype was detected a few times. The TCR originated in a woman in her 30s in good health. Sequenced: blood.

In DNA, the CDR3 is TGCGCCAGCAGCCAAGATGCCTGGGGACTAGCGCTGTTTTTT. It encodes CASSQDAWGLALFF. This chain joins TRBV4-1 and TRBJ2-2; 9 positions match TRBD2. CDR3 length: 14 amino acids. CDR1 and CDR2 from the germline V gene are MGHRA and YSYEKL. The ends lost 0 bases at V and 13 bases at J; junction bases unmatched: 6.